The source of this T cell receptor (beta chain) is a study of identifying expanded T cells in peripheral blood. Healthy donors had no documented immune events, such as infections, while sampled. Study-level findings and limits: Over two and four weeks, about 17 and 20 clones changed, versus around 1.1 between replicates. Across healthy donors, higher total template counts meant significantly greater roughly two-week count variance.

As concerns this clone: Its antigen is undetermined.

Sequencing used immunoSEQ multiplex PCR; TCRdb keeps in-frame clones, though not all of them. The data show roughly 61,000 clones, with over 85% seen just once and 3.6% held by the top ten. Germline CDR1 is SGHRS and CDR2 is YFSETQ. The CDR3 runs to 16 residues. After removal of 5 bases from V and 6 bases from J, the junction contained 6 bases not matched to a gene. This TCR derives from a person aged 18-69 years in good health. The chain joins TRBV5-1 to TRBJ2-2; TRBD2 agrees at 14 bases. Sequencing was done on a sample of blood. As DNA, the CDR3 is TGCGCCAGCAGTTATGGGACTAGCGGGAGCCCCGGGGAGCTGTTTTTT. Protein: CASSYGTSGSPGELFF.